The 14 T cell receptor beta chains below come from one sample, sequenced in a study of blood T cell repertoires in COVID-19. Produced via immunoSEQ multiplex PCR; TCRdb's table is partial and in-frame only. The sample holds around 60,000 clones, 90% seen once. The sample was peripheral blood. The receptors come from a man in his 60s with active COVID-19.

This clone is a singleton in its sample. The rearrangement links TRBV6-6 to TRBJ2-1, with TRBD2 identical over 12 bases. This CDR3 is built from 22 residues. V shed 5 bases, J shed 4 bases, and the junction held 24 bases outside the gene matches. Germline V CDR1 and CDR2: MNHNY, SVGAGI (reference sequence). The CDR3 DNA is TGTGCCAGCAGTCCTACTTCCGATCCTAGCGGGGGGGCTTTATCGTGGTACAATGAGCAGTTCTTC. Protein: CASSPTSDPSGGALSWYNEQFF.

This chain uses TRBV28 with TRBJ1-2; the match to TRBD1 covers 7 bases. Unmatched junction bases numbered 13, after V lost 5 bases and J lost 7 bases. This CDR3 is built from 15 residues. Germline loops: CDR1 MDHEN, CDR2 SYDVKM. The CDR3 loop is CASSIPSHRGRGYTF. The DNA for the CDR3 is TGTGCCAGCAGTATCCCCTCCCACAGGGGTCGTGGCTACACCTTC.

CDR3 coding DNA: TGTGCCAGCAGTTTGATGCGGGAGAACACCGGGGAGCTGTTTTTT. It encodes CASSLMRENTGELFF. The genes are TRBV27 and TRBJ2-2; possible D gene TRBD2, 6 bases. The length of the CDR3 is 15 residues. Deletions cut 3 bases from V and 1 base from J, with 9 bases between. Germline V CDR1 and CDR2: MNHEY, SMNVEV (reference sequence).

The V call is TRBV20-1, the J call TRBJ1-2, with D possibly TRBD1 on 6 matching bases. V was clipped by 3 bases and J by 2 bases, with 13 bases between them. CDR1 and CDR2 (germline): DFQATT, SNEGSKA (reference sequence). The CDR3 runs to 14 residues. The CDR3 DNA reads TGCAGTGCTAGTCAAGGGGGGGGCAACTATGGCTACACCTTC. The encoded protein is CSASQGGGNYGYTF.

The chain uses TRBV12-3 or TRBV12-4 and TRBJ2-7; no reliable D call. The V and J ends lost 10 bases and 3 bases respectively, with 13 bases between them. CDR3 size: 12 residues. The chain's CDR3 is CATALGGYEQYF. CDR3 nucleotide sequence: TGTGCCACCGCCCTCGGCGGCTACGAGCAGTACTTC.

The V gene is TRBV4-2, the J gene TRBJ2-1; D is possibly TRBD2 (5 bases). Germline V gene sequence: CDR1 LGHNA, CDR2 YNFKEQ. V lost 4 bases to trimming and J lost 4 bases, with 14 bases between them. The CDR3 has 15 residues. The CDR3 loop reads CASSPLSGTYNEQFF. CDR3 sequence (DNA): TGTGCCAGCAGCCCGCTTTCGGGAACGTACAATGAGCAGTTCTTC.

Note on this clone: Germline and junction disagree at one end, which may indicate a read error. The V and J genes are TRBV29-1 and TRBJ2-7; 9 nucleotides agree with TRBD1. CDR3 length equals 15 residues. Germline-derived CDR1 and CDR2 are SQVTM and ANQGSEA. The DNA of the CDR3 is TGCAGCGTCCTCGATCGGACAGGGGTCTCCTACGGGCAGTACTTC. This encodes CSVLDRTGVSYGQYF.

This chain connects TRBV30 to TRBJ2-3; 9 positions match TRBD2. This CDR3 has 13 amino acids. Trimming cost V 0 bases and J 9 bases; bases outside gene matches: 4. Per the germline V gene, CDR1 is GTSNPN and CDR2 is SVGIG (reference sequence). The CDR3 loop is CAWSVAAGGTQYF. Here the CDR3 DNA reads TGTGCCTGGAGTGTGGCGGCGGGGGGGACGCAGTATTTT.

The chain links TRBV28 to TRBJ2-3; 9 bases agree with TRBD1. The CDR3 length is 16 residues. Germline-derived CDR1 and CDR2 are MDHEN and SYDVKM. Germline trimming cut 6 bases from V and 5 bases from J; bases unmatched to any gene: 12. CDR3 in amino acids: CASSTGGQGPGDTQYF. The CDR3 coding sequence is TGTGCCAGCAGCACGGGGGGACAGGGACCGGGAGATACGCAGTATTTT. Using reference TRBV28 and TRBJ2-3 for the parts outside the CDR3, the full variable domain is DVKVTQSSRYLVKRTGEKVFLECVQDMDHENMFWYRQDPGLGLRLIYFSYDVKMKEKGDIPEGYSVSREKKERFSLILESASTNQTSMYLCASSTGGQGPGDTQYFGPGTRLTVL.

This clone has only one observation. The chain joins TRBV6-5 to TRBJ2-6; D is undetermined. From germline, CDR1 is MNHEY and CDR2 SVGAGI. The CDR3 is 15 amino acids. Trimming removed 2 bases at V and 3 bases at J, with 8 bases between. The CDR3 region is CASSYGQSGANVLTF. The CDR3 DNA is TGTGCCAGCAGTTACGGGCAGAGTGGGGCCAACGTCCTGACTTTC.

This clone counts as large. CDR3 DNA: TGTGCCAGTTCCGACAGGGGGCTGACCTACAATGAGCAGTTCTTC. Its protein is CASSDRGLTYNEQFF. V gene TRBV18 combines with J gene TRBJ2-1; 10 bases align to TRBD1. The germline V gene has CDR1 KGHSH and CDR2 LQKENI. The V gene end was trimmed by 9 bases and the J gene end by 2 bases; junction bases not matched to a gene: 7. This CDR3 has 15 amino acids. The variable domain in full, completed from reference TRBV18 and TRBJ2-1, reads NAGVMQNPRHLVRRRGQEARLRCSPMKGHSHVYWYRQLPEEGLKFMVYLQKENIIDESGMPKERFSAEFPKEGPSILRIQQVVRGDSAAYFCASSDRGLTYNEQFFGPGTRLTVL.

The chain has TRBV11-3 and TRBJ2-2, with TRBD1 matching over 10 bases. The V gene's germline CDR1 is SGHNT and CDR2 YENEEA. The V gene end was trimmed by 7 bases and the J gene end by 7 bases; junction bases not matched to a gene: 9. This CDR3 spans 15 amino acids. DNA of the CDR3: TGTGCCAGCAAGATGGGACAGGGGCCCATCGGGGAGCTGTTTTTT. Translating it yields CASKMGQGPIGELFF.

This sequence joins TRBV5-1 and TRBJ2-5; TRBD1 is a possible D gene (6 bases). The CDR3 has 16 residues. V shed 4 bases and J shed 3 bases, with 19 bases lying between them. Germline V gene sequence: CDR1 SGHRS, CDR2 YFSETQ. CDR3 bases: TGCGCCAGCAGCCACCTCACGTGGGGGACAAAAGAGACCCAGTACTTC. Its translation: CASSHLTWGTKETQYF.

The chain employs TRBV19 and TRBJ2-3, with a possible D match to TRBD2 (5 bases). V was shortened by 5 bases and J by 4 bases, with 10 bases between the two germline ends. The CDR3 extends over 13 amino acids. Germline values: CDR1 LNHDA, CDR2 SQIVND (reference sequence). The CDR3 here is CASSHGIADTQYF. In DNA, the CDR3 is TGTGCCAGTAGTCACGGGATCGCAGATACGCAGTATTTT.